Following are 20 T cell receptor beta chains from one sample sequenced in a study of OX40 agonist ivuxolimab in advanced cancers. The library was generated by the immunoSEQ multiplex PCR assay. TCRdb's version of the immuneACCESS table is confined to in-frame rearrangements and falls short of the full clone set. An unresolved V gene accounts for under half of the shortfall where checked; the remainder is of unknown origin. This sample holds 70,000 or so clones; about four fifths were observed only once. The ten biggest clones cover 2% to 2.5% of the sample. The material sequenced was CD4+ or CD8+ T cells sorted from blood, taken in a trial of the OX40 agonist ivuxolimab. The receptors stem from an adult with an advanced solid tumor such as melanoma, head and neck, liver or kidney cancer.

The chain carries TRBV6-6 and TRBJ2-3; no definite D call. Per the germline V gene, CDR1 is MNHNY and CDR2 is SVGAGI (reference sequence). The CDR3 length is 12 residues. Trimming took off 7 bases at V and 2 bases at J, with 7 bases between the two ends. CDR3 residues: CASTLSTDTQYF. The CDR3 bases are TGTGCCAGCACCCTCTCCACAGATACGCAGTATTTT.

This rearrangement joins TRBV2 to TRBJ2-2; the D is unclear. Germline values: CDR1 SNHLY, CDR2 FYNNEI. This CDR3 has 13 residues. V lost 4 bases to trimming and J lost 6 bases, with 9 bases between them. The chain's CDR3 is CASSVMSAGELFF. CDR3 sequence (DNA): TGTGCCAGCAGTGTAATGAGCGCCGGGGAGCTGTTTTTT.

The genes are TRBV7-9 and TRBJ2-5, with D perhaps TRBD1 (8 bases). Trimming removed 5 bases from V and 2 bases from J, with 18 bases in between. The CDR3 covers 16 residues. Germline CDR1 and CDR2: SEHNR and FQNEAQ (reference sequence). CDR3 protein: CASSPQGAGVQETQYF. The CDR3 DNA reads TGTGCCAGCAGCCCCCAGGGGGCGGGGGTGCAAGAGACCCAGTACTTC.

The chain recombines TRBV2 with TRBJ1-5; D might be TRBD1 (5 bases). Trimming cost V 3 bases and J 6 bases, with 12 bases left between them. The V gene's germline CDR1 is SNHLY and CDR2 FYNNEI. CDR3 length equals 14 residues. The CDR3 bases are TGTGCCAGCAGTGATGGAGGGGCAGGTCAGCCCCAGCATTTT. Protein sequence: CASSDGGAGQPQHF.

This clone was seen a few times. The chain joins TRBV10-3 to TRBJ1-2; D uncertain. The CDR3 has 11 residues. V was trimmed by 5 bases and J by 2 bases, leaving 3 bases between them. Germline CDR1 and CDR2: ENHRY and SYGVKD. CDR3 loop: CAISPNYGYTF. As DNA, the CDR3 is TGTGCCATCAGTCCCAACTATGGCTACACCTTC.

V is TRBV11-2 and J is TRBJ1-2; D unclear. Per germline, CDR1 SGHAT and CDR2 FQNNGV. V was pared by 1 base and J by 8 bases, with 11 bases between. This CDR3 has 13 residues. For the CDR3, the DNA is TGTGCCAGCAGCTTAGCGTCAATTGGGGGCTACACCTTC. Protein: CASSLASIGGYTF.

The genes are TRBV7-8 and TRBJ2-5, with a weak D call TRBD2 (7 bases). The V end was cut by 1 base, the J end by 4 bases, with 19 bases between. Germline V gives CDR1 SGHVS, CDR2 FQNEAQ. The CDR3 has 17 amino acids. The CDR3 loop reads CASSLGGPQGRGETQYF. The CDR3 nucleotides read TGTGCCAGCAGCTTAGGCGGCCCTCAGGGGAGGGGAGAGACCCAGTACTTC.

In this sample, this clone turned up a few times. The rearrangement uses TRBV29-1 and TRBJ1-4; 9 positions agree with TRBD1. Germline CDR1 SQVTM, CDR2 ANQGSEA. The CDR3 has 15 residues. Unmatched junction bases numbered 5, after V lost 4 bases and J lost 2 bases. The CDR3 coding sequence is TGCAGCGTTGCTGGGACAGGGATGACTAATGAAAAACTGTTTTTT. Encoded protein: CSVAGTGMTNEKLFF.

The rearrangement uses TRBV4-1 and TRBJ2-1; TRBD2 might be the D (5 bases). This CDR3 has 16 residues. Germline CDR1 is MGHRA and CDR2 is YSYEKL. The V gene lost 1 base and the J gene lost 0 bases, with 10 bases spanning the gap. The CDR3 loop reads CASSQVDLFSYNEQFF. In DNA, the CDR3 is TGCGCCAGCAGCCAAGTGGACTTGTTCTCCTACAATGAGCAGTTCTTC.

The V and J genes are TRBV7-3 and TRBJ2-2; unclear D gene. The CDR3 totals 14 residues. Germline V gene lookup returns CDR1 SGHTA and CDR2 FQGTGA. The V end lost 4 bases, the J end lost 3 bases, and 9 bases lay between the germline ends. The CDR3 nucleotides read TGTGCCAGCAGCTCGACACCTTACACCGGGGAGCTGTTTTTT. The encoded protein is CASSSTPYTGELFF.

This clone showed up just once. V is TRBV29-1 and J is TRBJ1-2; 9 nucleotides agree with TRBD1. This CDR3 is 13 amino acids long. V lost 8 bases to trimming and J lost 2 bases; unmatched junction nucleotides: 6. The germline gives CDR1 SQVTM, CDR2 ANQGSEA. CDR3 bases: TGCAGCTTTACCGGGACAGGGAACTATGGCTACACCTTC. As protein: CSFTGTGNYGYTF.

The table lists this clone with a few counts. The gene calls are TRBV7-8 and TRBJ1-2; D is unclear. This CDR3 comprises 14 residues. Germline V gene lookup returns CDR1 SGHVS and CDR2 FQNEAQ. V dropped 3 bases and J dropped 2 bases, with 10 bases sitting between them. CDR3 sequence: CASSFDPINYGYTF. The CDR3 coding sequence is TGTGCCAGCAGCTTCGATCCTATAAACTATGGCTACACCTTC.

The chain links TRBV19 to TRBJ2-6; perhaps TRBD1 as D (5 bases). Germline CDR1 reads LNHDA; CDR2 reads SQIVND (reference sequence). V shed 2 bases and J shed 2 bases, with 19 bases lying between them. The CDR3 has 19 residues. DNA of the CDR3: TGTGCCAGTAGTATATACCCCCCCCCACGCAGGGCTGGGGCCAACGTCCTGACTTTC. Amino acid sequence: CASSIYPPPRRAGANVLTF.

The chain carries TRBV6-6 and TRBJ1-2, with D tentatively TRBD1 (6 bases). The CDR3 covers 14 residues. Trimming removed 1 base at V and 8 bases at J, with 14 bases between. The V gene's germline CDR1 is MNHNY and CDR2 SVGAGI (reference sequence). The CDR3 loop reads CASSYLGGADGYTF. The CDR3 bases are TGTGCCAGCAGTTACTTAGGGGGGGCTGACGGCTACACCTTC.

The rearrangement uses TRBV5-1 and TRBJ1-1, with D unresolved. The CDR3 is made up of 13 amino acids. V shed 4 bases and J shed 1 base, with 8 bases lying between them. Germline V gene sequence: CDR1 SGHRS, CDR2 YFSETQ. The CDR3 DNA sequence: TGCGCCAGCAGCCAGGAAGCGAACACTGAAGCTTTCTTT. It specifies CASSQEANTEAFF.

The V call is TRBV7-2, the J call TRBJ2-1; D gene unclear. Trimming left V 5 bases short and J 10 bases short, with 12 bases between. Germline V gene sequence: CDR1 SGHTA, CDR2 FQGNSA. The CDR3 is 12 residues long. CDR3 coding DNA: TGTGCCAGCAGCGGCCCCTATGCAGAGCAGTTCTTC. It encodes CASSGPYAEQFF.

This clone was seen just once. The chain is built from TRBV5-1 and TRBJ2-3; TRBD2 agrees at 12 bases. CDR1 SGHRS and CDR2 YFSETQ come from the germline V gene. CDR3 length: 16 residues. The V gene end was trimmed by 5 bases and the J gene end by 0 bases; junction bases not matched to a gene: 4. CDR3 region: CASRSGTSGSTDTQYF. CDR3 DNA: TGCGCCAGCAGGAGCGGGACTAGCGGGAGCACAGATACGCAGTATTTT.

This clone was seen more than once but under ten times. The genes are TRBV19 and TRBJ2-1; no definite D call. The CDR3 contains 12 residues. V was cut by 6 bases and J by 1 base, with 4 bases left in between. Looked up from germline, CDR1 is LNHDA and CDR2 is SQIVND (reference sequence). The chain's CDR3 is CASSRSYNEQFF. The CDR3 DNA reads TGTGCCAGTAGCCGATCCTACAATGAGCAGTTCTTC.

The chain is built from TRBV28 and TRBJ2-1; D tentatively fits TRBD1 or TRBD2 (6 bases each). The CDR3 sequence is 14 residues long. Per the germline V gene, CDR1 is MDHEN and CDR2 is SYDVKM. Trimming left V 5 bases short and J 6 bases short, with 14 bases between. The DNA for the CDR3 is TGTGCCAGCAGTCAAGGGGGGACCCTCAATGAGCAGTTCTTC. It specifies CASSQGGTLNEQFF.

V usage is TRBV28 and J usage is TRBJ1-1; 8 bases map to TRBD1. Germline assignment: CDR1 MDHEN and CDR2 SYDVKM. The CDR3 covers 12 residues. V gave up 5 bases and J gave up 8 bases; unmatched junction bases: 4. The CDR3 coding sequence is TGTGCCAGCAGTCGAGGGACAGGAGAAGCTTTCTTT. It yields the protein CASSRGTGEAFF.